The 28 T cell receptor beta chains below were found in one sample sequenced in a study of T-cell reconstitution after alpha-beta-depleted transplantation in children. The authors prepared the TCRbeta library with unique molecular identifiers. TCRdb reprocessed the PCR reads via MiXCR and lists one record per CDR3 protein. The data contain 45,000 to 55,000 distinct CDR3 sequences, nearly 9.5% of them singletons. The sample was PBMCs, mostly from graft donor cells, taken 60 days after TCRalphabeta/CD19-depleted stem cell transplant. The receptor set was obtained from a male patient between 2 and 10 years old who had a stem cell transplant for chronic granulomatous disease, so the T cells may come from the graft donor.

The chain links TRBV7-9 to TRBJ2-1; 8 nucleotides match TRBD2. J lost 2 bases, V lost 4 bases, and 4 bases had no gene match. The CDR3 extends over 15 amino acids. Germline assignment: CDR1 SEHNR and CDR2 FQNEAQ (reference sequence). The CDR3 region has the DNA TGTGCCAGCAGCTCCGGGACTAGTCCCTACAATGAGCAGTTCTTC. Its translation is CASSSGTSPYNEQFF.

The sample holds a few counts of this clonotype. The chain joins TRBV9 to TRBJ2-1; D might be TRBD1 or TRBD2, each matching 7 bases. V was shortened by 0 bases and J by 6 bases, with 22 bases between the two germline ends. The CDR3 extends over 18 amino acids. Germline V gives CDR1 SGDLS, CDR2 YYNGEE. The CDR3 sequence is CASSVGAGRGPGGNEQFF. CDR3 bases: TGTGCCAGCAGCGTAGGGGCCGGGCGGGGGCCAGGGGGCAATGAGCAGTTCTTC. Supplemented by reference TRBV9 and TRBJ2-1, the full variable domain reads DSGVTQTPKHLITATGQRVTLRCSPRSGDLSVYWYQQSLDQGLQFLIQYYNGEERAKGNILERFSAQQFPDLHSELNLSSLELGDSALYFCASSVGAGRGPGGNEQFFGPGTRLTVL.

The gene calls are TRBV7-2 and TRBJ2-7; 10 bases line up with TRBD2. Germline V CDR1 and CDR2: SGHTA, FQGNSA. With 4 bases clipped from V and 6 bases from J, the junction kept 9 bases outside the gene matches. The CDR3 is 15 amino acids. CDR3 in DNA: TGTGCCAGCAGCTCACGAAGCGGGAGGGGGTCCGAGCAGTACTTC. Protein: CASSSRSGRGSEQYF.

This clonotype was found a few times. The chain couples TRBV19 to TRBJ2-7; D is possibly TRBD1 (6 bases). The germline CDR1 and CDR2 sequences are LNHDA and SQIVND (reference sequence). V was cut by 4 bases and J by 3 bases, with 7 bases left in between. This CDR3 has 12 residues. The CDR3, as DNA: TGTGCCAGTAGTAGGGACAACTACGAGCAGTACTTC. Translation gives CASSRDNYEQYF.

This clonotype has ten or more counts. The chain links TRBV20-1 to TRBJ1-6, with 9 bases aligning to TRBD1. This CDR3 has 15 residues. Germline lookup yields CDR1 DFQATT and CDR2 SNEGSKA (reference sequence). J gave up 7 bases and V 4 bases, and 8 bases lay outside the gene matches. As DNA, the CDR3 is TGCAGTGCTAAAAGGGCCGGGACAGGGAATTCACCCCTCCACTTT. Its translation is CSAKRAGTGNSPLHF.

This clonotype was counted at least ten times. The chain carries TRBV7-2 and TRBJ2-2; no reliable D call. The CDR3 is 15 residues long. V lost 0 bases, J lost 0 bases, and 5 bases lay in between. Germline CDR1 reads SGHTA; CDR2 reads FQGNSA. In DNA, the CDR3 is TGTGCCAGCAGCTTAGCTCCACCGAACACCGGGGAGCTGTTTTTT. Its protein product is CASSLAPPNTGELFF.

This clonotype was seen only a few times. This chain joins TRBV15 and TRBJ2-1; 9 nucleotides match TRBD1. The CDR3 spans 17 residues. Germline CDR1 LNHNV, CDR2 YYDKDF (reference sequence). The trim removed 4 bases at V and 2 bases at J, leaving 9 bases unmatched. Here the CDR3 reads CATSINDRGVAYNEQFF. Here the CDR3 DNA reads TGTGCCACCAGCATAAACGACAGGGGGGTTGCCTACAATGAGCAGTTCTTC.

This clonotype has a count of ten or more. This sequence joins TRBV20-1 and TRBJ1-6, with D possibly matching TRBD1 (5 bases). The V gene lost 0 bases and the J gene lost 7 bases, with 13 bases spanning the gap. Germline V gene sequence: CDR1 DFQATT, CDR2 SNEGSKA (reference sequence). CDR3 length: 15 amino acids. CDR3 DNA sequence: TGCAGTGCTAGAGAGACCCAAGGGGTAAATTCACCCCTCCACTTT. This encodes CSARETQGVNSPLHF.

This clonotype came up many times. In DNA, the CDR3 is TGCGCCAGCAGCTCCCAGGCGGGGTACACAGATACGCAGTATTTT. Residues: CASSSQAGYTDTQYF. This rearrangement joins TRBV5-1 to TRBJ2-3; TRBD2 might be the D (6 bases). The germline gives CDR1 SGHRS, CDR2 YFSETQ. Trimming stripped 3 bases from V and 2 bases from J, with 13 bases between. The CDR3 runs 15 residues.

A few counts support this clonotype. For the CDR3, the DNA is TGCGCCAGCAGCCAGAGACAGGACCAAGAGACCCAGTACTTC. Protein: CASSQRQDQETQYF. V is TRBV4-1 and J is TRBJ2-5, with D possibly being TRBD1 (6 bases). V shed 3 bases and J shed 0 bases, with 8 bases lying between them. Per the germline V gene, CDR1 is MGHRA and CDR2 is YSYEKL. This CDR3 has 14 amino acids.

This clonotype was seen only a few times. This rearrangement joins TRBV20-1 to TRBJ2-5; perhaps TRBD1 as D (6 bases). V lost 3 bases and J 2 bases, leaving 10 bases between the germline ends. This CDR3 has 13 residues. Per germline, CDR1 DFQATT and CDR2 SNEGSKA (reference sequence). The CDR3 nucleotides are TGCAGTGCTAGGGACAGCTATCAAGAGACCCAGTACTTC. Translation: CSARDSYQETQYF.

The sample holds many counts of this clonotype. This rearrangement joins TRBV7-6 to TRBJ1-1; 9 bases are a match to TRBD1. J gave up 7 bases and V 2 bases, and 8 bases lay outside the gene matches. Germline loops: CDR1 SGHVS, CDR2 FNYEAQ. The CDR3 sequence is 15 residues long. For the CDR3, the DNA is TGTGCCAGCAGCTTAAAACAGGGGGCGCGTAATGAAGCTTTCTTT. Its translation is CASSLKQGARNEAFF.

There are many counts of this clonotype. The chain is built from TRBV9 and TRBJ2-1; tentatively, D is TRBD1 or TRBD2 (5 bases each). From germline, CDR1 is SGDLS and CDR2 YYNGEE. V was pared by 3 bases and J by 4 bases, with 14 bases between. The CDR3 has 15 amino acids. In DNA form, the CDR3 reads TGTGCCAGCAGCGCCCGGGTCGGGGCGTACAATGAGCAGTTCTTC. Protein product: CASSARVGAYNEQFF.

The CDR3 sequence: CASRDGRREGETQYF. The CDR3 coding sequence is TGTGCCAGCAGGGACGGGAGAAGGGAAGGGGAGACCCAGTACTTC. The chain carries TRBV6-2 or TRBV6-3 and TRBJ2-5; tentative D call: TRBD2 (6 bases). The germline CDR1 and CDR2 sequences are MNHEY and SVGEGT. V lost 6 bases, J lost 5 bases, and 19 bases lay in between. There are 15 residues in the CDR3.

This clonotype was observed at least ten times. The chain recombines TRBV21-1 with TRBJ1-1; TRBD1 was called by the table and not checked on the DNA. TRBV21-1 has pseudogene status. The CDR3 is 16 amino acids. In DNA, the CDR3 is TGTGCCAGCAGCAAAGGAGGACAGCCCTCGAACACTGAAGCTTTCTTT. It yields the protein CASSKGGQPSNTEAFF.

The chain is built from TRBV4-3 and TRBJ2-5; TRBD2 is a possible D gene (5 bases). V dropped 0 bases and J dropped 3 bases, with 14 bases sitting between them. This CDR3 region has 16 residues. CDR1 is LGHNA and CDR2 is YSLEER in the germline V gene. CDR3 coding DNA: TGCGCCAGCAGCCAAGATATTGACTACTTAGAAGAGACCCAGTACTTC. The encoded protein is CASSQDIDYLEETQYF.

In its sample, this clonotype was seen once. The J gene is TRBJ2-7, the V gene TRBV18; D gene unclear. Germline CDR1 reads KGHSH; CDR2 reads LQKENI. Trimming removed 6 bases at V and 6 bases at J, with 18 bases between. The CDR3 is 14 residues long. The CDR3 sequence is CASSSAIPESEQYF. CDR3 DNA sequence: TGTGCCAGCTCCTCGGCCATACCCGAATCCGAGCAGTACTTC.

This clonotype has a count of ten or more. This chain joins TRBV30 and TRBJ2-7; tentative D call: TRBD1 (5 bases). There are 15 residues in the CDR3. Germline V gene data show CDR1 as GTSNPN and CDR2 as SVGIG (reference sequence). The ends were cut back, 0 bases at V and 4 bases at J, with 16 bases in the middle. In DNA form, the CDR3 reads TGTGCCTGGAGTGTACGGCAGGGAATTCTATACGAGCAGTACTTC. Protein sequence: CAWSVRQGILYEQYF.

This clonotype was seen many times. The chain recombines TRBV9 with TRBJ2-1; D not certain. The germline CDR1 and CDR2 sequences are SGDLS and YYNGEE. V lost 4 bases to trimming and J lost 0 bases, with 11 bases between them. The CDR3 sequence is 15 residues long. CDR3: CASSFQPSSYNEQFF. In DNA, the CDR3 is TGTGCCAGCAGCTTTCAGCCAAGCTCCTACAATGAGCAGTTCTTC.

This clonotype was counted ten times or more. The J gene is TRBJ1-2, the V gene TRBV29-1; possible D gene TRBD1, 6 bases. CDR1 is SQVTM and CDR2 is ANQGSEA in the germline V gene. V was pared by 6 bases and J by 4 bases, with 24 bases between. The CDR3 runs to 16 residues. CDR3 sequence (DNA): TGCAGCGTCCTGATTGTGGGTTCAGGGGATACCTATGGCTACACCTTC. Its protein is CSVLIVGSGDTYGYTF.

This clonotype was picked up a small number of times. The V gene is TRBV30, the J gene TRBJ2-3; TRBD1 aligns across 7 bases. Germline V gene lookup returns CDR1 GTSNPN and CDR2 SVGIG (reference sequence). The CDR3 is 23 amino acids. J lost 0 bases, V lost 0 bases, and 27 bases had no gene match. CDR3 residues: CAWSVLEVHRDSDPGYSTDTQYF. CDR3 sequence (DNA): TGTGCCTGGAGTGTACTCGAGGTGCACCGGGACAGTGACCCGGGTTACAGCACAGATACGCAGTATTTT.

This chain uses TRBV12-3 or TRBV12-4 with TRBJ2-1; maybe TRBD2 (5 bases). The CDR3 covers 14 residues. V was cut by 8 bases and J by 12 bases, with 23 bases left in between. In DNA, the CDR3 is TGTGCCAGCTCCCTAAATGAGGCGGGTGACTTGCAGTTCTTC. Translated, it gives CASSLNEAGDLQFF.

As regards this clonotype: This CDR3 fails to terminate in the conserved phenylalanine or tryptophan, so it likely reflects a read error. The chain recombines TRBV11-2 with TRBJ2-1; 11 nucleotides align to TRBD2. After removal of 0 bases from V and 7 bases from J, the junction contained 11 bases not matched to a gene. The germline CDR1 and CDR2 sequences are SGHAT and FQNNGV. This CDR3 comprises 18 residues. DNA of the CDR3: TGTGCCAGCAGCTTAGACATCCGTAGCGGGAGGGCGTGGAATGAGCAGTTCTCC. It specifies CASSLDIRSGRAWNEQFS.

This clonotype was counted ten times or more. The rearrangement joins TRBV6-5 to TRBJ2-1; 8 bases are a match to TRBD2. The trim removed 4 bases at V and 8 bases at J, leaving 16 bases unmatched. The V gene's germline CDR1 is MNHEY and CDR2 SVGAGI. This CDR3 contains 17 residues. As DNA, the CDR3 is TGTGCCAGCAGTTGGTTAGGGCGGGAGGCCCTCCCATATGAGCAGTTCTTC. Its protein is CASSWLGREALPYEQFF.

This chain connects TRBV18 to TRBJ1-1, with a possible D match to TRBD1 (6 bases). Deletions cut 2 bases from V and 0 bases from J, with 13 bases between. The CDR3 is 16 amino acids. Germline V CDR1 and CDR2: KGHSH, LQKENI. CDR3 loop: CASSPWGGGLNTEAFF. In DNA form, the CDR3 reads TGTGCCAGCTCACCATGGGGGGGCGGGCTGAACACTGAAGCTTTCTTT.

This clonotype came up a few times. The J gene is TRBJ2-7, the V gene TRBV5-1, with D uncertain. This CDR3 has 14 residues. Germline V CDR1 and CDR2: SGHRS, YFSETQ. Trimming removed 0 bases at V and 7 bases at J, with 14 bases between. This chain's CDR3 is CASSLAAGLTEQYF. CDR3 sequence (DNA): TGCGCCAGCAGCTTGGCGGCAGGTTTGACTGAGCAGTACTTC. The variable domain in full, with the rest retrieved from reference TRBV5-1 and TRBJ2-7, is KAGVTQTPRYLIKTRGQQVTLSCSPISGHRSVSWYQQTPGQGLQFLFEYFSETQRNKGNFPGRFSGRQFSNSRSEMNVSTLELGDSALYLCASSLAAGLTEQYFGPGTRLTVT.

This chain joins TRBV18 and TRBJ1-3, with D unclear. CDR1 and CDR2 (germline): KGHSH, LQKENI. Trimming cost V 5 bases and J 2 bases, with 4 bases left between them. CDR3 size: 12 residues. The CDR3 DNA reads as TGTGCCAGCTCAAGGGCTGGAAACACCATATATTTT. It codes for CASSRAGNTIYF. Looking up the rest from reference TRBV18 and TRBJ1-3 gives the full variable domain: NAGVMQNPRHLVRRRGQEARLRCSPMKGHSHVYWYRQLPEEGLKFMVYLQKENIIDESGMPKERFSAEFPKEGPSILRIQQVVRGDSAAYFCASSRAGNTIYFGEGSWLTVV.

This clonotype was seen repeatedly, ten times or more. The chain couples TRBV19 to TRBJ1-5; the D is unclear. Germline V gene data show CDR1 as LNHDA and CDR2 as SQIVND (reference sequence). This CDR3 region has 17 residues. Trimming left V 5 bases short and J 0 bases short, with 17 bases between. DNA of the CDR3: TGTGCCAGTAGTTTCGACAAGTCCGCGGCTAGCAATCAGCCCCAGCATTTT. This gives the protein CASSFDKSAASNQPQHF.